The rows below give T cell receptor beta chains drawn from one sample of a study of blood T cell repertoires in COVID-19. Only in-frame clones appear in the TCRdb table, and some are missing; sequencing was by immunoSEQ multiplex PCR. The table shows about 200,000 clones, with 84% occurring only once. Sequenced material: PBMCs or T cells enriched from blood (not recorded which). The receptor set was obtained from a woman aged 25 to 39 who had been exposed to COVID-19. The CDR3 runs from the conserved cysteine through the conserved F or W. The order of the fields is clone size, J gene, D gene, V gene, CDR3 DNA, CDR3 protein. A D gene is named only where the DNA matches it firmly. Some rows mark clone size as missing; the rest say once, few, many or name a class of expanded clone.

>.|TRBJ2-5|.|TRBV27
TGTGCCAGCAGTTTACCCGGGAGCCAAGAGACCCAGTACTTC
CASSLPGSQETQYF
>.|TRBJ1-2|.|TRBV30
TGTGCCTGGAGTGTACATTCTAACTATGGCTACACCTTC
CAWSVHSNYGYTF
>.|TRBJ1-2|TRBD1|TRBV4-1
TGCGCCAGCAGCCAAGATACAGGGGATTTTGGCTACACCTTC
CASSQDTGDFGYTF
>.|TRBJ1-6|.|TRBV6-1
TGTGCCAGCAGTGAATCAAGCCCCCGGGAAAATTCACCCCTCCACTTT
CASSESSPRENSPLHF
>once|TRBJ2-5|TRBD2|TRBV7-2
TGTGCCAGCAGCTTAGACGCTAGCGGGGTAGAGACCCAGTACTTC
CASSLDASGVETQYF
>.|TRBJ1-6|TRBD1|TRBV30
TGTGCCTGCGATAGGGGGGAGGCCGGACAGGGCCTCACCCTCCACTTT
CACDRGEAGQGLTLHF
>.|TRBJ2-7|TRBD2|TRBV13
TGTGCCAGCAGCCCCCTCCCGGTGCAGCGGGGGTTCTCCTACGAGCAGTACTTC
CASSPLPVQRGFSYEQYF
>few|TRBJ1-6|.|TRBV12-5
TGTGCTAGTGGGGCAGACACCCTTAATTCACCCCTCCACTTT
CASGADTLNSPLHF
>.|TRBJ2-7|.|TRBV7-2
TGTGCCAGCAGCTTACTATCGGGTAACCGTCCCTACGAGCAGTACTTC
CASSLLSGNRPYEQYF
>.|TRBJ1-4|.|TRBV10-3
TGTGCCATCAGTACCCGGGAGGGGTATGGCGCAACTAATGAAAAACTGTTTTTT
CAISTREGYGATNEKLFF
>.|TRBJ1-5|.|TRBV6-5
TGTGCCAGCAGTACCCGGACAGATAGCAATCAGCCCCAGCATTTT
CASSTRTDSNQPQHF
>.|TRBJ1-2|TRBD1|TRBV4-3
TGCGCCAGCAGCCAAGAGAGTCCAGGGGGTATCTATGGCTACACCTTC
CASSQESPGGIYGYTF
>.|TRBJ2-2|TRBD1|TRBV7-3
TGTGCCAGCAGCTTGGGGACAGGGGGCCCCACCGGGGAGCTGTTTTTT
CASSLGTGGPTGELFF
>.|TRBJ2-3|TRBD2|TRBV9
TGTGCCAGCAGCCCCAGGGAGGGTTGGGGAACAGATACGCAGTATTTT
CASSPREGWGTDTQYF
>.|TRBJ2-7|.|TRBV12-3/TRBV12-4
TGTGCCAGCAGCATCTCCTACGAGCAGTACTTC
CASSISYEQYF
>.|TRBJ1-5|TRBD1|TRBV4-1
TGCGCCAGCAGCCCCGGAGACAGGGTATCACAGCCCCAGCATTTT
CASSPGDRVSQPQHF
>.|TRBJ1-1|.|TRBV10-1
TGCGCCAGCAGTGAGTCGAGGTCGCCAGCGGGGGACACTGAAGCTTTCTTT
CASSESRSPAGDTEAFF
>.|TRBJ2-3|.|TRBV5-1
TGCGCCAGCACCCGACAGAGGAGCACAGATACGCAGTATTTT
CASTRQRSTDTQYF
>.|TRBJ1-3|.|TRBV6-5
TGTGCCAGCAGTTACTCAGGGGTTAGTGGAAACACCATATATTTT
CASSYSGVSGNTIYF
>.|TRBJ2-7|.|TRBV6-5
TGTGCCAGCAGACCTCGCAGGGGCTTGGAGCAGTACTTC
CASRPRRGLEQYF
>.|TRBJ2-7|.|TRBV29-1
TGCAGCGCCACAAAGGCGGCAGGGAATTACGAGCAGTACTTC
CSATKAAGNYEQYF
>once|TRBJ1-2|.|TRBV11-2
TGTGCCAGCAGCTTAGTAGTCGGCAGGGATTCGGACTATGGCTACACCTTC
CASSLVVGRDSDYGYTF
>.|TRBJ2-1|TRBD2|TRBV6-4
TGTGCCAGCAGTACATCGGGAGGGTTTGAGCAGTTCTTC
CASSTSGGFEQFF
>.|TRBJ1-6|TRBD1|TRBV5-4
TGTGCCAGCAGCCTGACAGGGTTGGAATCACCCCTCCACTTT
CASSLTGLESPLHF
>.|TRBJ1-1|.|TRBV11-2
TGTGCCAGCAGCTTAGATTACAGCTACACTGAAGCTTTCTTT
CASSLDYSYTEAFF
>.|TRBJ1-2|TRBD1|TRBV5-1
TGCGCCAGCAGCTCCCCGGGACAGGGCTATGGCTACACCTTC
CASSSPGQGYGYTF
>once|TRBJ1-4|.|TRBV28
TGTGCCAGCAGCCCGGTTGGGGCGGAAAAACTGTTTTTT
CASSPVGAEKLFF
>.|TRBJ2-3|TRBD2|TRBV11-2
TGTGCCAGCAGGTGGGCTAGCGGGGGGGCAACAGATACGCAGTATTTT
CASRWASGGATDTQYF
>.|TRBJ1-5|.|TRBV19
TGTGCCAGTAGTACCTGGGACACTTCCAATCAGCCCCAGCATTTT
CASSTWDTSNQPQHF
>.|TRBJ1-5|TRBD1|TRBV4-1
TGCGCCAGTAGTTGGGGACAAGGGGGCGCGACGCAGCCCCAGCATTTT
CASSWGQGGATQPQHF
>.|TRBJ2-7|.|TRBV5-6
TGTGCCAGCAGCTTGGGGGCAGCCTACGAGCAGTACTTC
CASSLGAAYEQYF
>.|TRBJ1-1|TRBD1|TRBV4-3
TGCGCCAGCAGCCAAGTTTCGGGACAGGGGCATCCCGAAGCTTTCTTT
CASSQVSGQGHPEAFF
>few|TRBJ2-5|TRBD1|TRBV19
TGTGCCAGTGGACAGGCTCGAGAGACCCAGTACTTC
CASGQARETQYF
>.|TRBJ2-1|.|TRBV11-3
TGTGCCAGCAGCTTAGAGTCGGGAGCCGGACCCTACAATGAGCAGTTCTTC
CASSLESGAGPYNEQFF
>.|TRBJ2-1|.|TRBV2
TGTGCCAGTGAACAGGGCGCGTTAGAGCAGTTCTTC
CASEQGALEQFF
>.|TRBJ1-2|.|TRBV27
TGTGCCAGCAGTTTAAGGCCGGAGAACTATGGCTACACCTTC
CASSLRPENYGYTF
>.|TRBJ1-5|.|TRBV11-2
TGTGCCAGCAGCCCCGGGACATCTAATAGCAATCAGCCCCAGCATTTT
CASSPGTSNSNQPQHF
>.|TRBJ1-1|TRBD1|TRBV7-2
TGTGCCAGCAGCTTGGGGATGGACAGGCTGAACACTGAAGCTTTCTTT
CASSLGMDRLNTEAFF
>.|TRBJ2-5|TRBD2|TRBV2
TGTGCCAGCAGTGACGGACTAGCGGGGAGTCCCGAAGAGACCCAGTACTTC
CASSDGLAGSPEETQYF
>.|TRBJ1-5|TRBD1|TRBV10-2
TGCGCCAGCAGTGAGTCGACAGGGCTGCCCCAGCATTTT
CASSESTGLPQHF
>.|TRBJ2-3|TRBD1|TRBV19
TGTGCCAGTAGATTCCACCCGGGACAGGCCCCCACAGATACGCAGTATTTT
CASRFHPGQAPTDTQYF
>.|TRBJ1-2|.|TRBV5-5
TGTGCCAGCAGCTTCGGGCAGGGGTTCAGCTATGGCTACACCTTC
CASSFGQGFSYGYTF
>.|TRBJ2-5|.|TRBV7-7
TGTGCCAGCAGCTTGAGTCTCCAAGAGACCCAGTACTTC
CASSLSLQETQYF
>.|TRBJ1-6|TRBD1|TRBV5-1
TGCGCCAGCAGCTTGGGGGCCAGGGGGTCTACTTCACCCCTCCACTTT
CASSLGARGSTSPLHF
>.|TRBJ2-7|.|TRBV10-3
TGTGCCATCAGCTTTTTTGAAGCGACGAGCTCCTACGAGCAGTACTTC
CAISFFEATSSYEQYF
>.|TRBJ1-3|.|TRBV7-8
TGTGCCAGCAGCCACCCCCAGGATACCTCTGGAAACACCATATATTTT
CASSHPQDTSGNTIYF
>.|TRBJ1-1|TRBD1|TRBV5-1
TGCGCCAGCAGCGGGCAGGGGGCGGACACTGAAGCTTTCTTT
CASSGQGADTEAFF
>.|TRBJ1-4|TRBD1|TRBV2
TGTGCTACCGCAGAGAACAGGGGACTCAATGAAAAACTGTTTTTT
CATAENRGLNEKLFF
>.|TRBJ2-7|TRBD2|TRBV7-8
TGTGCCAGCAGCCCGTGGACTAGCGGGACCCCCCACGAGCAGTACTTC
CASSPWTSGTPHEQYF
>.|TRBJ1-4|TRBD1|TRBV5-1
TGCGCCAGCAGCTTAGCGGACAGGGGGCGTAAAAAACTGTTTTTT
CASSLADRGRKKLFF
>few|TRBJ1-1|.|TRBV6-5
TGTGCCAGCAATCAGGGGAACACTGAAGCTTTCTTT
CASNQGNTEAFF
>.|TRBJ2-7|.|TRBV12-3/TRBV12-4
TGTGCCAGCAGGGGGGGTGGCCACGAGCAGTACTTC
CASRGGGHEQYF
>.|TRBJ1-2|.|TRBV27
TGTGCCAGCAGATCTACCAACAGGGATTTTGGCTACACCTTC
CASRSTNRDFGYTF